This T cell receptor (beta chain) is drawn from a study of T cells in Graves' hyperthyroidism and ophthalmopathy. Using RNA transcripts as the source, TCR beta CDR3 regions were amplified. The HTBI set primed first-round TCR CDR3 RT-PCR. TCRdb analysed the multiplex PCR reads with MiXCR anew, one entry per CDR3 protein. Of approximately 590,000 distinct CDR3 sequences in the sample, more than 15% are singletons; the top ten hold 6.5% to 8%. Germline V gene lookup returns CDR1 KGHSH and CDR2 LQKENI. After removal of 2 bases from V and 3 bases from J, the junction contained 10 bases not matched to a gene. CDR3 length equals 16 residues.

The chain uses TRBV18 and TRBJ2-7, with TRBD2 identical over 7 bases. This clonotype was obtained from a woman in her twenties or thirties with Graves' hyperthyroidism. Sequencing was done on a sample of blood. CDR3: CASSPSGGRGNYEQYF. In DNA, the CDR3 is TGTGCCAGCTCACCATCCGGCGGGAGAGGCAACTACGAGCAGTACTTC.